What follows is one TCR beta chain and its context. Measured with immunoSEQ multiplex PCR; TCRdb has only the in-frame clones, and not every one. The sample has roughly 1.4 million clones, approximately 98.5% seen once. This entry is derived from a study of shared clonotypes between healthy human individuals. Germline assignment: CDR1 LNHDA and CDR2 SQIVND (reference sequence). The CDR3 contains 15 residues. Trimming left V 8 bases short and J 8 bases short, with 21 bases between. The clonotype was recovered from a man younger than 45 in good health. V is TRBV19 and J is TRBJ1-4, with D possibly matching TRBD1 (5 bases). The sequenced sample consisted of naive CD4+ T cells sorted from blood. The subset: CD45RA+ positively selected. The CDR3 reads CASGAGRLREEKLFF. The DNA of the CDR3 is TGTGCCAGTGGGGCAGGGCGCCTTCGTGAGGAAAAACTGTTTTTT.